The 15 T cell receptor beta chains presented below share a single source sample, sequenced in a study of CD8+ T cells in alopecia areata. Following extraction, RNA underwent reverse transcription to cDNA, which served as the sequencing template. The method was immunoSEQ multiplex PCR; TCRdb's version includes in-frame clones alone and lacks a portion of them. The sample records around 140,000 clones, 47% being singletons. Sequenced sample: CD4+ T cells sorted from blood. The source of these receptors is a human donor with alopecia areata.

In this sample, this clone turned up a few times. Written as DNA, the CDR3 is TGTGCCAGCAGCCTACTAGCGGGTAGTGAGCAGTTCTTC. Encoded protein: CASSLLAGSEQFF. The chain has TRBV6-1 and TRBJ2-1; 9 positions agree with TRBD2. Trimming cost V 6 bases and J 9 bases; bases outside gene matches: 6. CDR1 MNHNS and CDR2 SASEGT come from the germline V gene. This CDR3 has 13 residues.

This chain connects TRBV7-9 to TRBJ1-2; D is perhaps TRBD1 (6 bases). The V end lost 2 bases, the J end lost 4 bases, and 11 bases lay between the germline ends. This CDR3 has 14 residues. Germline CDR1 SEHNR, CDR2 FQNEAQ (reference sequence). In DNA, the CDR3 is TGTGCCAGCAGCTTACAGGGACACTCCTATGGCTACACCTTC. Encoded protein: CASSLQGHSYGYTF.

The chain links TRBV6-5 to TRBJ1-1; weak D call: TRBD1 (5 bases). V was trimmed by 0 bases and J by 4 bases, leaving 15 bases between them. From germline, CDR1 is MNHEY and CDR2 SVGAGI. The CDR3 runs 16 residues. This CDR3 reads CASSYSTVGVRTEAFF. The CDR3 DNA sequence: TGTGCCAGCAGTTACTCGACTGTGGGGGTTCGCACTGAAGCTTTCTTT.

This clone showed up just a few times. The chain joins TRBV29-1 to TRBJ1-2; D remains ambiguous. Per germline, CDR1 SQVTM and CDR2 ANQGSEA. V lost 6 bases, J lost 8 bases, and 16 bases lay in between. This CDR3 has 12 amino acids. Here the CDR3 reads CSVEPGNGGYTF. CDR3 in DNA: TGCAGCGTGGAGCCAGGAAACGGGGGCTACACCTTC.

This clone appeared a few times. The V call is TRBV29-1, the J call TRBJ2-7; D is unclear. The CDR3 is 14 residues long. Germline loops: CDR1 SQVTM, CDR2 ANQGSEA. The V end was cut by 0 bases, the J end by 4 bases, with 13 bases between. The CDR3 reads CSVEEESRRYEQYF. The CDR3 region has the DNA TGCAGCGTTGAAGAAGAATCGAGGCGGTACGAGCAGTACTTC.

This clone appeared once. The genes are TRBV20-1 and TRBJ1-5; 7 bases match TRBD1. The CDR3 runs 11 residues. Germline CDR1 reads DFQATT; CDR2 reads SNEGSKA (reference sequence). Losses at the gene ends were 6 bases for V and 9 bases for J; bases not matched to a gene: 5. The DNA for the CDR3 is TGCAGTGCCGACAGGGACGGGCCCCAGCATTTT. This codes for CSADRDGPQHF.

The rearrangement uses TRBV5-4 and TRBJ2-1; D not resolved. There are 15 residues in the CDR3. V lost 4 bases to trimming and J lost 0 bases, with 11 bases between them. Germline V gene sequence: CDR1 SGHNT, CDR2 YYREEE (reference sequence). The CDR3 is CASSRDESSYNEQFF. The CDR3 DNA is TGTGCCAGCAGCCGTGATGAGAGCTCCTACAATGAGCAGTTCTTC.

The J gene is TRBJ2-6, the V gene TRBV29-1; TRBD1 matches 7 bases. Per the germline V gene, CDR1 is SQVTM and CDR2 is ANQGSEA. V shed 3 bases, J shed 3 bases, and the junction held 11 bases outside the gene matches. CDR3 length: 17 amino acids. CDR3 residues: CSVEARTGPGGANVLTF. CDR3 bases: TGCAGCGTTGAGGCCCGGACAGGACCTGGTGGGGCCAACGTCCTGACTTTC.

The V gene is TRBV30, the J gene TRBJ2-3; no clear D gene. The CDR3 runs 13 residues. Germline V gene sequence: CDR1 GTSNPN, CDR2 SVGIG (reference sequence). The V gene lost 0 bases and the J gene lost 5 bases, with 9 bases spanning the gap. The CDR3 spells CAWSVRNGDTQYF. The CDR3 coding sequence is TGTGCCTGGAGTGTCCGGAATGGAGATACGCAGTATTTT.

The chain has TRBV5-1 and TRBJ2-3; D is perhaps TRBD1 (5 bases). The germline gives CDR1 SGHRS, CDR2 YFSETQ. The CDR3 is 12 residues long. V gave up 5 bases and J gave up 4 bases, with 8 bases separating them. The CDR3, as DNA: TGCGCCAGCAGTCTGACAGCAGATACGCAGTATTTT. Its translation: CASSLTADTQYF.

The chain uses TRBV4-2 and TRBJ2-7; 8 bases are a match to TRBD1. This CDR3 is 15 amino acids long. Germline values: CDR1 LGHNA, CDR2 YNFKEQ. V shed 2 bases and J 3 bases; nucleotides not matched to a gene: 6. The CDR3 DNA is TGTGCCAGCAGCCAATTTCTGACAGGGGACTACGAGCAGTACTTC. This encodes CASSQFLTGDYEQYF.

In its sample, this clone was seen a few times. The chain carries TRBV7-9 and TRBJ2-6, with TRBD1 as a possible D gene (6 bases). Trimming stripped 6 bases from V and 1 base from J, with 10 bases between. Per the germline V gene, CDR1 is SEHNR and CDR2 is FQNEAQ (reference sequence). This CDR3 has 15 residues. CDR3 protein: CASSLTGSGANVLTF. The CDR3 DNA sequence: TGTGCCAGCAGTCTTACAGGGTCTGGGGCCAACGTCCTGACTTTC.

The chain is built from TRBV30 and TRBJ1-2; 11 nucleotides agree with TRBD1. This CDR3 spans 14 amino acids. The germline V gene encodes CDR1 GTSNPN and CDR2 SVGIG (reference sequence). V lost 0 bases to trimming and J lost 8 bases; unmatched junction nucleotides: 5. CDR3 in DNA: TGTGCCTGGAGTGTAGGACAGGGGGCGCGGGGCTACACCTTC. The encoded protein is CAWSVGQGARGYTF.

V and J are TRBV7-9 and TRBJ2-3, with 10 bases lining up with TRBD2. Germline V gene lookup returns CDR1 SEHNR and CDR2 FQNEAQ (reference sequence). V shed 3 bases and J 2 bases; nucleotides not matched to a gene: 5. The CDR3 loop spans 16 amino acids. CDR3 sequence: CASSLRTSGLTDTQYF. The CDR3 bases are TGTGCCAGCAGCTTGAGGACTAGCGGCCTCACAGATACGCAGTATTTT.

This rearrangement joins TRBV29-1 to TRBJ2-3; D ambiguous. CDR1 and CDR2 from the germline V gene are SQVTM and ANQGSEA. This CDR3 is 13 amino acids long. With 4 bases removed from V and 2 bases from J, the gap between germline ends came to 10 bases. The CDR3 spells CSVGWLNTDTQYF. In DNA, the CDR3 is TGCAGCGTTGGGTGGCTAAACACAGATACGCAGTATTTT.